This T cell receptor beta chain was retrieved from a study of T-cell reconstitution after alpha-beta-depleted transplantation in children (dated by TCRdb to about 2016). Broadly, across the study: Using TCR repertoire profiling, the study followed T-cell immune reconstitution in a quantitative way in children after TCRalphabeta/CD19-depleted allogeneic hematopoietic cell transplantation. Study-wide findings and limitations: In some patients, the high TCRbeta diversity seen at day 60 was put down to recipient T cells and intrathymic progenitors that had survived conditioning. Apparently early alphabetaT-cell count recovery about two months after transplant reportedly relied on only several hundred rapidly expanded clones derived from non-depleted graft cells. Over the following months the frequencies of hyperexpanded clones went down, and after one year T-cell counts and TCRbeta diversity were mostly credited to newly produced T cells.

Receptor libraries were prepared by PCR. The sample was run on an Illumina HiSeq 2500. TCR libraries were prepared with molecular barcoding, using unique molecular identifiers to normalize TCRbeta repertoire quantification. TCRdb redid the processing of the public reads, applying fastp at Q25 and MiXCR, and retained in-frame beta chains. Rows matching on CDR3 protein sequence are summarized as one entry with the most common DNA and genes. Present in this sample are approximately 300,000 distinct CDR3 sequences, about 9.5% of which were seen just once. Over 6% of the sample rests with the top ten. The germline V end is reduced by 7 bases and the J end by 4 bases; junction bases left unmatched: 5. The CDR3 runs 15 residues from the cysteine to the phenylalanine. The read is trimmed to its CDR3 DNA, 45 bases read in frame from base 1. CDR1 is given as SNHLY and CDR2 as FYNNEI, both from the germline V gene.

The label giving this sample's treatment or condition can be read as: allogeneic hematopoietic cell transplantation with graft depleted of TCRalphabeta T cells and CD19 B cells. Transplant recipients were children who received TCRalphabeta/CD19-depleted allogeneic hematopoietic cell grafts. Remarks on this clonotype: Its antigen specificity is not known. No per-base quality is available; no much larger clone lies one base away.

The source is a boy younger than two with acute myeloid leukemia, due to receive a stem cell transplant. Sequenced material: PBMCs, taken before TCRalphabeta/CD19-depleted stem cell transplant. The V and J segments used are TRBV2 and TRBJ2-2; TRBD1 matches 11 bases in the middle. The CDR3 is CASIRGTGGTGELFF. The nucleotide sequence reads TGTGCCAGCATTCGGGGGACAGGGGGCACCGGGGAGCTGTTTTTT.